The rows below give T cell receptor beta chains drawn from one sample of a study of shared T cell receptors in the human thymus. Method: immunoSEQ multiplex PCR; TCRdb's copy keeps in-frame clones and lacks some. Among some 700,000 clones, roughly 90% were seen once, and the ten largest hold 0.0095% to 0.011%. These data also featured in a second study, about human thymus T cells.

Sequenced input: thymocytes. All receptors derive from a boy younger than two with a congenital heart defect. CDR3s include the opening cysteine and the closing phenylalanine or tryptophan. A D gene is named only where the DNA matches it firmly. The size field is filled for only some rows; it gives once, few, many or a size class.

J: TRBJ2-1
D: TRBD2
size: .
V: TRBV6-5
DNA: TGTGCCAGCAGACCCGGGACTAGTCCGGATGAGCAGTTCTTC
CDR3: CASRPGTSPDEQFF

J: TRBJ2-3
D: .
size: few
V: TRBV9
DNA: TGTGCCAGCAGCGGGCCCAGGGGAGGGGCAGATACGCAGTATTTT
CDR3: CASSGPRGGADTQYF

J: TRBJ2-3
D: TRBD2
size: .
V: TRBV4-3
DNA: TGCGCCAGCAGCCAAGAATTCGTGACTAGCGGACTAAGCACAGATACGCAGTATTTT
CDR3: CASSQEFVTSGLSTDTQYF

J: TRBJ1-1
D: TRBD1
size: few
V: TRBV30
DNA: TGTGCCTGGAAATCCGGGACAGCGAACACTGAAGCTTTCTTT
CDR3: CAWKSGTANTEAFF

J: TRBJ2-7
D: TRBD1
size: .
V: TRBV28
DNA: TGTGCCAGCAGTCCGCCGGGACAGGGCTCCTACGAGCAGTACTTC
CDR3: CASSPPGQGSYEQYF

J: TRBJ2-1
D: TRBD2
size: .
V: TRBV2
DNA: TGTGCCAGCAGTGACGCCCGGCGGAACGAGCTAGCGGGAACGTACAATGAGCAGTTCTTC
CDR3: CASSDARRNELAGTYNEQFF

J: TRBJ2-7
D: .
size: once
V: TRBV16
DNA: TGTGCCAGCAGCCAAACCCCAGGGGCAACCTACGAGCAGTACTTC
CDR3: CASSQTPGATYEQYF

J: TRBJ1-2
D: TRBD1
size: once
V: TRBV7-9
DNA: TGTGCCAGCAGCCAGGGGGCGGTGGGCTACACCTTC
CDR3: CASSQGAVGYTF

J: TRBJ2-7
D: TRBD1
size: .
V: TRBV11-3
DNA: TGTGCCAGCAGCTTAACGGACAGGGGTCCCTACGAGCAGTACTTC
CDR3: CASSLTDRGPYEQYF

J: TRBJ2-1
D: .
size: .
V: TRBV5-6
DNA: TGTGCCAGCAGCCGGCTAGCAGGCTCCTACAATGAGCAGTTCTTC
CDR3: CASSRLAGSYNEQFF

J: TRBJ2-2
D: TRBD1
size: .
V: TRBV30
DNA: TGTGCCTGGACCGGGACAGGGGGTTCCGGGGAGCTGTTTTTT
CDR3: CAWTGTGGSGELFF

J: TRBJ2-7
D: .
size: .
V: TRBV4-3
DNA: TGCGCCAGCAGCCAAGAGGAGGCTAGCGTTGGGGGGGAGCAGTACTTC
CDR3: CASSQEEASVGGEQYF

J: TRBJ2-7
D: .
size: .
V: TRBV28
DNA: TGTGCCAGCAGTTTCCCGAACCAGGGCAGAAGCTCCTACGAGCAGTACTTC
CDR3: CASSFPNQGRSSYEQYF

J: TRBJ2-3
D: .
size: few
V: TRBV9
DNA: TGTGCCAGCAGCCCCGACGGGGGGCGGGTGGAAGATACGCAGTATTTT
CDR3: CASSPDGGRVEDTQYF

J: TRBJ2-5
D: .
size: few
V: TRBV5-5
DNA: TGTGCCAGCACCCACCGGAGGGAGCACCTAGTGGAGACCCAGTACTTC
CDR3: CASTHRREHLVETQYF

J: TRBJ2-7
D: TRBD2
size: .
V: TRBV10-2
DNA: TGCGCCAGCAGTACCGAAGGAGGGCGGGAGACATACGAGCAGTACTTC
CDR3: CASSTEGGRETYEQYF

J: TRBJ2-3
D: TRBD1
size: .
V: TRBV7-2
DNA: TGTGCCAGCAGCTTAGAGACAGGGACAGATACGCAGTATTTT
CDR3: CASSLETGTDTQYF

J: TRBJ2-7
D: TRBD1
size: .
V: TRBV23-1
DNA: TGCGCCAGCAGTCGGGGACAGGAAGACTACGAGCAGTACTTC
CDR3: CASSRGQEDYEQYF

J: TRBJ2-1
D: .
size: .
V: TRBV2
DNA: TGTGCCAGCAGTGAACTCGAGGGTCGGAATGAGCAGTTCTTC
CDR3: CASSELEGRNEQFF

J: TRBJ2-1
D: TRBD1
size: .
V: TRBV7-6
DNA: TGTGCCAGCAGGCGTACAGGGGACCTAGGATACAATGAGCAGTTCTTC
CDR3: CASRRTGDLGYNEQFF

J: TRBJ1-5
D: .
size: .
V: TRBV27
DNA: TGTGCCAGCAGTTTAATGGGGGGGAATCAGCCCCAGCATTTT
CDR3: CASSLMGGNQPQHF

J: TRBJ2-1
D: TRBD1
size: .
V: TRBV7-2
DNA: TGTGCCAGCAGCTTAGGCGACAGGGTTGAAAACAATGAGCAGTTCTTC
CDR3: CASSLGDRVENNEQFF

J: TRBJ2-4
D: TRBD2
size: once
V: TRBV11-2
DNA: TGTGCCAGCAGCCCCCAGGGGACTAGCGGGAGGGAGGCCAAAAACATTCAGTACTTC
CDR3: CASSPQGTSGREAKNIQYF

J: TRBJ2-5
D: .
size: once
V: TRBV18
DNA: TGTGCCAGCTCACCAAATCCGATTTTGCGCGTAGGGGGAGAGACCCAGTACTTC
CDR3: CASSPNPILRVGGETQYF

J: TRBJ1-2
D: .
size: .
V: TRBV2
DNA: TGTGCCAGCAGTGAGGAGTTTATCGGCACCTTC
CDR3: CASSEEFIGTF

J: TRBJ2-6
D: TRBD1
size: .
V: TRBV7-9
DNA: TGTGCCAGCAGCTCGGACAGGGTGACCGGGGCCAACGTCCTGACTTTC
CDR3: CASSSDRVTGANVLTF

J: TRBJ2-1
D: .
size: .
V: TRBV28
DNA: TGTGCCAGCAGTTTGTACTCCGAGCAGTTCTTC
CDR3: CASSLYSEQFF

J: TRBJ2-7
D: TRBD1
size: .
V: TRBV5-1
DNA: TGCGCCAGCAGCCTCCGGGACAGGGGGTTCAACGAGCAGTACTTC
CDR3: CASSLRDRGFNEQYF

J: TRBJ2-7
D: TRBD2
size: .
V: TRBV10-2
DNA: TGCGCCAGCAGTGAAGGAGCGGGAGCCTTGGACGAGCAGTACTTC
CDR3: CASSEGAGALDEQYF

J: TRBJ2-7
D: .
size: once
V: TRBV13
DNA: TGTGCCAGCAGCTTAGGTTCTGAGGGAGCCTCTTCCTACGAGCAGTACTTC
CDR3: CASSLGSEGASSYEQYF

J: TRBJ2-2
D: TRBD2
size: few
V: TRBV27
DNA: TGTGCCAGCAGTTTATGGGCTAGCGGGAGGGCCGGGGACTACACCGGGGAGCTGTTTTTT
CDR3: CASSLWASGRAGDYTGELFF

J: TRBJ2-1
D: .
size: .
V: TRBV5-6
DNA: TGTGCCAGCAGCTTGGGACAGGATTTATACAATGAGCAGTTCTTC
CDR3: CASSLGQDLYNEQFF

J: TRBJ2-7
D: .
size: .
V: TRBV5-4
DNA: TGTGCCAGCAGCTTGGCTGGACTATACGAGCAGTACTTC
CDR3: CASSLAGLYEQYF

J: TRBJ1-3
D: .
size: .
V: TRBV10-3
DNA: TGTGCCATCAGTGAGTCATCGCGTTTTGGAAACACCATATATTTT
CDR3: CAISESSRFGNTIYF

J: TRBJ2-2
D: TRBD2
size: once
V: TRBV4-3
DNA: TGCGCCAGCAGCCAGGCCGGGACTACCAACACCGGGGAGCTGTTTTTT
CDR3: CASSQAGTTNTGELFF

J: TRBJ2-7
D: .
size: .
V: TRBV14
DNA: TGTGCCAGCAGCCAGCTCATACCCGGGCGAGGGTACGAGCAGTACTTC
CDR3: CASSQLIPGRGYEQYF

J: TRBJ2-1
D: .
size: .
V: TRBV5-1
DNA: TGCGCCAGCAGCCATTATAGCGAAGGTGAGCAGTTCTTC
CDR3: CASSHYSEGEQFF

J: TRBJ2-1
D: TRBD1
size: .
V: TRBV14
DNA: TGTGCCAGCAGCCCCTCCCGCAGGGGGAAGAACAATGAGCAGTTCTTC
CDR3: CASSPSRRGKNNEQFF

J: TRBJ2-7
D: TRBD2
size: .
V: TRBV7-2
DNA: TGTGCCAGCAGCTTAGAGCGGGAAGCCCGCGAGCAGTACTTC
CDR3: CASSLEREAREQYF